The present T cell receptor (beta chain) was sequenced within a study of shared clonotypes between healthy human individuals. V dropped 1 base and J dropped 4 bases, with 4 bases sitting between them. This CDR3 contains 13 residues. Germline V gene data show CDR1 as MNHEY and CDR2 as SVGAGI. The table came from immunoSEQ multiplex PCR; TCRdb's copy has only in-frame clones and leaves some out. The sample includes about 1.5 million clones, roughly 97% of them seen just once. V usage is TRBV6-5 and J usage is TRBJ2-2; D is ambiguous. Sequenced sample: naive CD4+ T cells sorted from blood. The sample's subset: CD45RA+ positively selected. This clonotype was sampled from a man aged 25-40 years in good health. CDR3 DNA sequence: TGTGCCAGCAGTTACTTTGGCACCGGGGAGCTGTTTTTT. Its protein is CASSYFGTGELFF.